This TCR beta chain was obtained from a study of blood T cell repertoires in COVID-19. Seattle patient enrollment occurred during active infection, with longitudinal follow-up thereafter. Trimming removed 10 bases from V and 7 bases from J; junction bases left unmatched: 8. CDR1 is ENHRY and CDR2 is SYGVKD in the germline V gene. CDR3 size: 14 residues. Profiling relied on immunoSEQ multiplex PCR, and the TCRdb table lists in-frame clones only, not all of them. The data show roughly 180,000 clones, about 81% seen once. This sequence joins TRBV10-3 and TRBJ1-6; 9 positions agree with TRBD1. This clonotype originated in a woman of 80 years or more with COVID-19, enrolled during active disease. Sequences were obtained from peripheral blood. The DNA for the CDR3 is TGTGCCAGCCGGACAGGGGCCGACAATTCACCCCTCCACTTT. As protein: CASRTGADNSPLHF.